This note documents a single T cell receptor beta chain sequence. Its matching antigen is unknown. cDNA synthesis used the whole RNA isolate, giving expressed TCRB sequences. Measured with immunoSEQ multiplex PCR; TCRdb has only the in-frame clones, and not every one. Of hundreds of thousands of clones listed, 11% to 15% were seen once; the top ten hold 0.035% to 0.045%. This sample was taken from a study of beta chain features in type 1 diabetes. This CDR3 spans 15 amino acids. Trimming removed 0 bases from V and 6 bases from J; junction bases left unmatched: 7. Germline lookup yields CDR1 GTSNPN and CDR2 SVGIG (reference sequence). Study conclusions and caveats: Shortening of TCRB CDR3s, moderate but significant, appeared in all four CD4+ subsets of Type 1 diabetes patients.

The clonotype comes from a man between 18 and 35 years old with type 1 diabetes. The rearrangement uses TRBV30 and TRBJ1-5; TRBD1 matches 8 bases. Sequencing used naive CD4+ T cells from blood. CDR3 sequence reads: CAWSVLGTGGQPQHF. The CDR3 nucleotides are TGTGCCTGGAGTGTACTGGGGACAGGAGGTCAGCCCCAGCATTTT.